The 27 T cell receptor beta chains in this list originate from one sample, sequenced in a study of blood T cells in healthy people across ages. Through a sample-barcoded 5' primer and a J-beta primer mix, a second PCR was run for roughly 7 to 11 cycles. TCRdb itself ran the 5' RACE reads through MiXCR, one entry per CDR3 protein. This sample has about 1.7 million distinct CDR3 sequences, with approximately 28% found just once. Sequenced sample: blood. Every receptor here comes from a woman in her 30s in good health.

In DNA form, the CDR3 reads TGTGCCTGGGCAGGGGAGGACTTTCAGCCCCAGCATTTT. Encoded protein: CAWAGEDFQPQHF. The V and J genes are TRBV30 and TRBJ1-5; maybe TRBD1 (6 bases). This CDR3 region has 13 residues. The V and J ends lost 5 bases and 6 bases respectively, with 14 bases between them. Germline V gene lookup returns CDR1 GTSNPN and CDR2 SVGIG (reference sequence).

This clonotype was seen at least ten times. The DNA for the CDR3 is TGTGCCAGCAGACTGGGACCTACCTACGAGCAGTACTTC. The encoded protein is CASRLGPTYEQYF. The rearrangement joins TRBV12-3 or TRBV12-4 to TRBJ2-7; D is possibly TRBD1 or TRBD2 (5 bases each). Trimming pared 6 bases from V and 2 bases from J, leaving 11 bases between. CDR3 length equals 13 residues.

This clonotype appeared many times. CDR3 DNA sequence: TGCGCCAGCAGCACCGGGACAGGTGAGCAGTTCTTC. This gives the protein CASSTGTGEQFF. The chain has TRBV10-1 and TRBJ2-1; 8 bases map to TRBD1. CDR3 length equals 12 residues. V was pared by 6 bases and J by 9 bases, with 4 bases of the junction left unmatched. Germline-derived CDR1 and CDR2 are WNHNN and SYGVQD (reference sequence).

This clonotype was observed a handful of times. Sequence at one end of the junction differs from germline and may be a read error. The rearrangement links TRBV5-1 to TRBJ2-7; TRBD2 matches at 7 bases. Germline V lookup: CDR1 SGHRS, CDR2 YFSETQ. This CDR3 is 13 amino acids long. CDR3 bases: TGCGCCAACAGCTCCCGGGACTACCACGAGCAGTACTTC. It yields the protein CANSSRDYHEQYF.

This clonotype was picked up a small number of times. The chain combines TRBV29-1 with TRBJ1-1; D call uncertain. The germline CDR1 and CDR2 sequences are SQVTM and ANQGSEA. The length of the CDR3 is 13 residues. V lost 0 bases to trimming and J lost 4 bases, with 9 bases between them. The CDR3 loop is CSVEEYTATEAFF. DNA of the CDR3: TGCAGCGTTGAAGAATATACAGCCACTGAAGCTTTCTTT. The full variable domain, completed using reference TRBV29-1 and TRBJ1-1, is SAVISQKPSRDICQRGTSLTIQCQVDSQVTMMFWYRQQPGQSLTLIATANQGSEATYESGFVIDKFPISRPNLTFSTLTVSNMSPEDSSIYLCSVEEYTATEAFFGQGTRLTVV.

This sequence joins TRBV5-6 and TRBJ2-2, with 8 bases aligning to TRBD1. After removal of 2 bases from V and 6 bases from J, the junction contained 6 bases not matched to a gene. This CDR3 spans 15 amino acids. Germline V gene data show CDR1 as SGHDT and CDR2 as YYEEEE. The CDR3 coding sequence is TGTGCCAGCAGCTTTTCGGACAGGGAAGCCGGGGAGCTGTTTTTT. Protein: CASSFSDREAGELFF.

This clonotype appeared many times. This CDR3 reads CASSLPRGGGVQETQYF. The CDR3 DNA follows: TGCGCCAGCAGCTTGCCCAGGGGTGGCGGAGTCCAAGAGACCCAGTACTTC. The chain employs TRBV5-1 and TRBJ2-5; D perhaps matches TRBD1 (6 bases). The CDR3 is 17 residues long. The germline gives CDR1 SGHRS, CDR2 YFSETQ. Trimming took 1 base from V and 1 from J, leaving 17 bases between them.

V is TRBV7-8 and J is TRBJ2-1, with D possibly matching TRBD2 (6 bases). The CDR3 is made up of 13 amino acids. V shed 4 bases and J shed 11 bases, with 15 bases lying between them. Germline lookup yields CDR1 SGHVS and CDR2 FQNEAQ. CDR3 sequence: CASSSGGAGKQFF. In DNA, the CDR3 is TGTGCCAGCAGCTCCGGAGGGGCGGGAAAGCAGTTCTTC.

The rearrangement joins TRBV5-1 to TRBJ2-5; 9 nucleotides align to TRBD1. V shed 0 bases and J 11 bases; nucleotides not matched to a gene: 11. The CDR3 covers 15 residues. Germline V gene data show CDR1 as SGHRS and CDR2 as YFSETQ. This CDR3 is CASSLELTGGGEQYF. The CDR3 DNA reads TGCGCCAGCAGCTTGGAGTTGACAGGGGGAGGTGAGCAGTACTTC. The entire variable domain, with the rest obtained from reference TRBV5-1 and TRBJ2-5, is as follows: KAGVTQTPRYLIKTRGQQVTLSCSPISGHRSVSWYQQTPGQGLQFLFEYFSETQRNKGNFPGRFSGRQFSNSRSEMNVSTLELGDSALYLCASSLELTGGGEQYFGPGTRLLVL.

The chain couples TRBV29-1 to TRBJ2-1; 13 nucleotides line up with TRBD2. The CDR3 extends over 15 amino acids. V lost 3 bases and J lost 9; bases outside the gene matches: 8. Germline loops: CDR1 SQVTM, CDR2 ANQGSEA. The CDR3 region has the DNA TGCAGCGTTGATTACCAAACTAGCGGGAGGGGTGAGCAGTTCTTC. This translates into CSVDYQTSGRGEQFF.

The rearrangement uses TRBV7-8 and TRBJ1-1, with D maybe TRBD1 (6 bases). The germline CDR1 and CDR2 sequences are SGHVS and FQNEAQ. The CDR3 has 14 amino acids. The ends were cut back, 2 bases at V and 5 bases at J, with 12 bases in the middle. DNA for the CDR3: TGTGCCAGCAGCTTACAGGGGAGAAGGACTGAAGCTTTCTTT. Its translation is CASSLQGRRTEAFF.

This chain links TRBV29-1 with TRBJ2-7; 13 bases agree with TRBD2. CDR3 length: 16 residues. Germline trimming cut 7 bases from V and 1 base from J; bases unmatched to any gene: 10. CDR1 and CDR2 (germline): SQVTM, ANQGSEA. CDR3 region: CSARGLAGITSYEQYF. As DNA, the CDR3 is TGCAGCGCCCGGGGACTAGCGGGAATCACATCCTACGAGCAGTACTTC.

This clonotype has more than one count but fewer than ten. V gene TRBV28 combines with J gene TRBJ2-7, with 7 bases that match TRBD2. Germline CDR1 MDHEN, CDR2 SYDVKM. The CDR3 has 17 amino acids. V shed 2 bases and J 4 bases; nucleotides not matched to a gene: 14. In DNA form, the CDR3 reads TGTGCCAGCAGTTTAATTAGCAGTGCGGGAGAGAAATACGAGCAGTACTTC. This gives the protein CASSLISSAGEKYEQYF.

The chain is built from TRBV29-1 and TRBJ1-5; D uncertain. Trimming removed 7 bases from V and 4 bases from J, with 23 bases in between. Germline CDR1 is SQVTM and CDR2 is ANQGSEA. This CDR3 is 16 amino acids long. CDR3 DNA sequence: TGCAGCGCTCCGCTAAGGAGGACGATGGCTAATCAGCCCCAGCATTTT. Translated, it gives CSAPLRRTMANQPQHF.

The V call is TRBV12-3 or TRBV12-4, the J call TRBJ2-3, with a weak D call TRBD1 (6 bases). Trimming pared 3 bases from V and 2 bases from J, leaving 12 bases between. CDR3 length equals 15 residues. This chain's CDR3 is CASSLNRVPTDTQYF. CDR3 nucleotides: TGTGCCAGCAGTTTGAACAGGGTCCCCACAGATACGCAGTATTTT.

V is TRBV5-6 and J is TRBJ2-7; tentative D call: TRBD1 (5 bases). The CDR3 is 16 residues long. The germline V gene encodes CDR1 SGHDT and CDR2 YYEEEE. V was clipped by 10 bases and J by 3 bases, with 26 bases between them. The CDR3 spells CAGTLAPTVEGYEQYF. CDR3 nucleotides: TGTGCCGGCACCTTGGCTCCGACAGTGGAAGGCTACGAGCAGTACTTC. The full variable domain, rest sourced from reference TRBV5-6 and TRBJ2-7, is DAGVTQSPTHLIKTRGQQVTLRCSPKSGHDTVSWYQQALGQGPQFIFQYYEEEERQRGNFPDRFSGHQFPNYSSELNVNALLLGDSALYLCAGTLAPTVEGYEQYFGPGTRLTVT.

The chain recombines TRBV29-1 with TRBJ1-2, with TRBD1 matching over 8 bases. Trimming took 7 bases from V and 8 from J; bases not matched to a gene: 15. The V gene's germline CDR1 is SQVTM and CDR2 ANQGSEA. This CDR3 region has 14 residues. The CDR3, as DNA: TGCAGCGCCTACCCTCCCGGACAGGGAAGGGGCTACACCTTC. This translates into CSAYPPGQGRGYTF.

This clonotype has at least ten counts. The chain links TRBV12-3 or TRBV12-4 to TRBJ2-7; D call uncertain. Trimming pared 3 bases from V and 5 bases from J, leaving 5 bases between. CDR3 length: 11 residues. CDR3 bases: TGTGCCAGCAGTTTGTATGACGAGCAGTACTTC. Amino acids: CASSLYDEQYF.

This clonotype has only a few counts. The chain employs TRBV5-6 and TRBJ1-2; a weak D match, TRBD1 (6 bases). Germline CDR1 reads SGHDT; CDR2 reads YYEEEE. The CDR3 spans 13 residues. Trimming left V 2 bases short and J 7 bases short, with 12 bases between. For the CDR3, the DNA is TGTGCCAGCAGCTTCTACAGGGACCGTGGCTACACCTTC. This encodes CASSFYRDRGYTF.

This chain joins TRBV28 and TRBJ1-1; 8 bases line up with TRBD1. This CDR3 is 15 amino acids long. J lost 1 base, V lost 1 base, and 2 bases had no gene match. CDR1 and CDR2 from the germline V gene are MDHEN and SYDVKM. The CDR3, as DNA: TGTGCCAGCAGTTTATTGGGACAGGCGAACACTGAAGCTTTCTTT. Amino acid sequence: CASSLLGQANTEAFF.

V usage is TRBV27 and J usage is TRBJ2-4; D not certain. The V gene lost 4 bases and the J gene lost 1 base, with 14 bases spanning the gap. Germline CDR1 is MNHEY and CDR2 is SMNVEV (reference sequence). CDR3 size: 16 residues. For the CDR3, the DNA is TGTGCCAGCAGTTCGGAGTTGGGTATGGCCAAAAACATTCAGTACTTC. Protein: CASSSELGMAKNIQYF.

The rearrangement links TRBV7-3 to TRBJ1-2; D might be TRBD1 (6 bases). Per the germline V gene, CDR1 is SGHTA and CDR2 is FQGTGA. The CDR3 runs to 15 residues. V gave up 0 bases and J gave up 2 bases, with 10 bases separating them. CDR3: CASSLTAGANYGYTF. The CDR3 DNA reads as TGTGCCAGCAGCTTAACGGCGGGGGCCAACTATGGCTACACCTTC.

This clonotype was found many times. A junction end diverges from the germline sequence, so it may reflect a read error. The chain combines TRBV7-9 with TRBJ2-7; D is ambiguous. CDR3 size: 14 residues. Germline CDR1 and CDR2: SEHNR and FQNEAQ (reference sequence). The CDR3 protein is CASSLVGDSYEQYF. The CDR3 nucleotides read TGCGCCAGCAGCTTGGTTGGGGACTCCTACGAGCAGTACTTC.

The rearrangement joins TRBV9 to TRBJ2-7; D may be TRBD1 (6 bases). The V gene lost 3 bases and the J gene lost 0 bases, with 10 bases spanning the gap. Germline V lookup: CDR1 SGDLS, CDR2 YYNGEE. The CDR3 consists of 14 residues. The CDR3: CASSAQGFSYEQYF. CDR3 DNA sequence: TGTGCCAGCAGCGCTCAGGGGTTCTCCTACGAGCAGTACTTC.

The chain recombines TRBV28 with TRBJ2-3, with D perhaps TRBD1 (6 bases). In germline, CDR1 is MDHEN, CDR2 SYDVKM. The CDR3 loop spans 13 amino acids. Trimming pared 2 bases from V and 4 bases from J, leaving 7 bases between. As DNA, the CDR3 is TGTGCCAGCAGTTTACGGACAGCAGATACGCAGTATTTT. Translation gives CASSLRTADTQYF.

The chain carries TRBV10-1 and TRBJ2-3, with 8 bases fitting TRBD2. With 3 bases clipped from V and 4 bases from J, the junction kept 9 bases outside the gene matches. The CDR3 contains 16 residues. Looked up from germline, CDR1 is WNHNN and CDR2 is SYGVQD (reference sequence). DNA of the CDR3: TGCGCCAGCAGTGATATCGGGCTAGCGGGTTCAGATACGCAGTATTTT. Its translation is CASSDIGLAGSDTQYF.

This clonotype was counted a few times. The gene calls are TRBV27 and TRBJ2-1; the match to TRBD2 covers 7 bases. Looked up from germline, CDR1 is MNHEY and CDR2 is SMNVEV (reference sequence). This CDR3 spans 16 amino acids. The J segment lost 7 bases and the V segment lost 2 bases, leaving 11 bases of the junction unmatched. In DNA, the CDR3 is TGTGCCAGCAGTTTACAAGGGCTAGCGGTCTGGAATGAGCAGTTCTTC. Translated, it gives CASSLQGLAVWNEQFF.